The 25 T cell receptor beta chains in this list originate from one sample, sequenced in a study of blood T cell repertoires in COVID-19. Using immunoSEQ multiplex PCR, the repertoire was profiled, and TCRdb retains in-frame clones only, with some absent. The top ten hold less than 3.5% of the sample, which has 130,000 to 150,000 clones, 85% seen once. Sequences were obtained from peripheral blood. The receptor set was obtained from a human donor with acute or convalescent COVID-19. The donor label of this sample is uncertain.

This clone has only one observation. The chain links TRBV28 to TRBJ1-1, with 9 bases aligning to TRBD1. Germline-derived CDR1 and CDR2 are MDHEN and SYDVKM. The CDR3 is made up of 15 amino acids. The ends lost 6 bases at V and 1 base at J; junction bases unmatched: 6. This CDR3 reads CASRVTGGPNTEAFF. CDR3 sequence (DNA): TGTGCCAGCAGAGTGACAGGGGGGCCGAACACTGAAGCTTTCTTT.

The rearrangement uses TRBV2 and TRBJ2-2, with 9 bases aligning to TRBD1. With 5 bases clipped from V and 6 bases from J, the junction kept 4 bases outside the gene matches. The germline V gene has CDR1 SNHLY and CDR2 FYNNEI. CDR3 length equals 14 residues. Written as DNA, the CDR3 is TGTGCCAGCAGTATTAGACAGGGGGCCGGGGAGCTGTTTTTT. As protein: CASSIRQGAGELFF.

This clone appeared a single time. The chain is built from TRBV3-1 (or the pseudogene TRBV3-2) and TRBJ2-1, with 9 bases aligning to TRBD2. J was trimmed by 4 bases and V by 0 bases; bases with no gene match: 10. Looked up from germline, CDR1 is LGHDT and CDR2 is YNNKEL (reference sequence). CDR3 length: 18 amino acids. The CDR3 bases are TGTGCCAGCAGCCAAGACTTTCCCGGGACTAGCAGTTACAATGAGCAGTTCTTC. Translated: CASSQDFPGTSSYNEQFF.

The J gene is TRBJ1-2, the V gene TRBV6-1; 12 bases agree with TRBD1. Trimming at V came to 3 bases and at J to 6 bases, leaving 2 bases not matched to a gene. CDR1 is MNHNS, CDR2 SASEGT, per germline. CDR3 length: 14 residues. DNA of the CDR3: TGTGCCAGCAGTGAGGGACAGGGGGCGAATGGCTACACCTTC. Its protein is CASSEGQGANGYTF.

This sequence joins TRBV19 and TRBJ1-1; D is possibly TRBD1 (6 bases). Germline lookup yields CDR1 LNHDA and CDR2 SQIVND (reference sequence). V lost 7 bases and J lost 3, with 12 bases in between. The CDR3 sequence is 13 residues long. CDR3 amino acids: CASTPEGDTEAFF. In nucleotides, the CDR3 is TGTGCCAGTACCCCAGAGGGGGACACTGAAGCTTTCTTT.

This clone was detected a few times. The rearrangement uses TRBV5-8 and TRBJ2-3; 7 bases line up with TRBD1. CDR3 length: 16 residues. CDR1 is SGHTS, CDR2 YDEGEE, per germline. With 4 bases clipped from V and 2 bases from J, the junction kept 10 bases outside the gene matches. The CDR3 DNA reads as TGTGCCAGCAGCGGCGCTGGACAGGTACTCACAGATACGCAGTATTTT. It yields the protein CASSGAGQVLTDTQYF.

This clone was seen only once. The chain links TRBV30 to TRBJ1-2, with D possibly being TRBD1 (6 bases). Germline CDR1 and CDR2: GTSNPN and SVGIG (reference sequence). Trimming cost V 0 bases and J 5 bases, with 19 bases left between them. The CDR3 runs 16 residues. The CDR3 is CAWSVSWLIGGYGYTF. The CDR3 bases are TGTGCCTGGAGTGTATCCTGGTTGATAGGGGGTTATGGCTACACCTTC.

CDR3 sequence: CASSYPTGVRDTQYF. The CDR3 DNA follows: TGTGCCAGCAGTTACCCCACGGGGGTAAGGGATACGCAGTATTTT. The rearrangement links TRBV6-2 or TRBV6-3 to TRBJ2-3; perhaps TRBD2 as D (6 bases). This CDR3 has 15 residues. Germline lookup yields CDR1 MNHEY and CDR2 SVGEGT. The V end was cut by 2 bases, the J end by 6 bases, with 15 bases between.

This clone was seen once. The V and J genes are TRBV10-3 and TRBJ1-1; D call uncertain. V lost 0 bases and J 5 bases, leaving 7 bases between the germline ends. Looked up from germline, CDR1 is ENHRY and CDR2 is SYGVKD. The CDR3 spans 13 residues. The CDR3 loop reads CAISESRGTEAFF. CDR3 DNA: TGTGCCATCAGTGAGTCTCGAGGTACTGAAGCTTTCTTT.

J is TRBJ2-7 and V is TRBV20-1, with D possibly TRBD1 on 6 matching bases. V lost 7 bases, J lost 3 bases, and 10 bases lay in between. Germline V CDR1 and CDR2: DFQATT, SNEGSKA (reference sequence). The CDR3 totals 11 residues. CDR3 residues: CSVSDSYEQYV. The CDR3 DNA follows: TGCAGTGTATCGGACAGCTACGAGCAGTACGTC.

The chain employs TRBV10-3 and TRBJ2-1, with TRBD2 identical over 7 bases. V shed 2 bases, J shed 0 bases, and the junction held 7 bases outside the gene matches. The V gene's germline CDR1 is ENHRY and CDR2 SYGVKD. CDR3 size: 17 residues. The CDR3, as DNA: TGTGCCATCAGTGAGGTGGGAGGGTCCAGCTCCTACAATGAGCAGTTCTTC. The encoded protein is CAISEVGGSSSYNEQFF.

A few counts support this clone. J is TRBJ2-2 and V is TRBV5-1; 9 bases line up with TRBD1. The junction had 6 bases not matched to a gene; V was cut back by 4 bases and J by 2 bases. In germline, CDR1 is SGHRS, CDR2 YFSETQ. The CDR3 spans 16 residues. The CDR3 DNA sequence: TGCGCCAGCAGCCCAACGGGACAGGGAAACACCGGGGAGCTGTTTTTT. Amino acid sequence: CASSPTGQGNTGELFF.

A note on this clone: Its ends do not fully match the called genes, so a read error is possible. This sequence joins TRBV5-4 and TRBJ2-1; weak D call: TRBD1 (6 bases). Germline values: CDR1 SGHNT, CDR2 YYREEE (reference sequence). This CDR3 is built from 12 residues. The chain's CDR3 is CASSLYTGKGLF. For the CDR3, the DNA is TGTGCCAGCAGCTTGTACACAGGGAAAGGGCTCTTC.

The chain links TRBV7-8 to TRBJ2-3; TRBD1 is a possible D gene (5 bases). Germline CDR1 and CDR2: SGHVS and FQNEAQ. V lost 5 bases, J lost 6 bases, and 21 bases lay in between. This CDR3 region has 16 residues. CDR3 loop: CASSGYGALPGDTQYF. Written as DNA, the CDR3 is TGTGCCAGCAGCGGGTATGGGGCTCTCCCCGGGGATACGCAGTATTTT.

This clone was counted a few times. This CDR3 is CASSLTGTGAYEQYV. DNA for the CDR3: TGTGCCAGCAGCCTGACGGGGACAGGGGCCTACGAGCAGTACGTC. The V and J genes are TRBV7-6 and TRBJ2-7, with 10 bases lining up with TRBD1. The V and J ends lost 5 bases and 2 bases, in that order; junction bases with no gene match: 6. The CDR3 spans 15 residues. Germline lookup yields CDR1 SGHVS and CDR2 FNYEAQ.

The chain carries TRBV28 and TRBJ1-3; TRBD1 aligns across 8 bases. The ends lost 4 bases at V and 2 bases at J; junction bases unmatched: 1. Germline lookup yields CDR1 MDHEN and CDR2 SYDVKM. CDR3 length: 14 residues. CDR3 region: CASSSTGAGNTIYF. In DNA, the CDR3 is TGTGCCAGCAGTTCGACAGGGGCTGGAAACACCATATATTTT.

The genes are TRBV7-2 and TRBJ1-2, with D uncertain. Trimming left V 8 bases short and J 4 bases short, with 14 bases between. Germline V lookup: CDR1 SGHTA, CDR2 FQGNSA. There are 13 residues in the CDR3. In nucleotides, the CDR3 is TGTGCCAGCCTTCCGCCCAGCGGCTATGGCTACACCTTC. Its protein is CASLPPSGYGYTF.

This chain links TRBV21-1 with TRBJ2-7; the table's D call, TRBD2, has no DNA check behind it. TRBV21-1 represents a pseudogene. This CDR3 contains 14 residues. CDR3 nucleotide sequence: TGTGCCAGCAGGGGGTGGGGGACTAGTAACGAGCAGTACGTC. Encoded protein: CASRGWGTSNEQYV.

CDR3 sequence (DNA): TGTGCCAGCAGCTCTTTGGGGGGGCAGGGATATCAGCCCCAGCATTTT. Protein: CASSSLGGQGYQPQHF. This chain links TRBV5-6 with TRBJ1-5; weak D call: TRBD1 (6 bases). With 3 bases removed from V and 5 bases from J, the gap between germline ends came to 18 bases. The CDR3 covers 16 residues. Per germline, CDR1 SGHDT and CDR2 YYEEEE.

A word on this clone: The junction differs from germline at one of its ends, possibly a read error. The rearrangement joins TRBV2 to TRBJ1-6, with D possibly being TRBD1 (6 bases). Germline V gene data show CDR1 as SNHLY and CDR2 as FYNNEI. The CDR3 is 12 amino acids. The CDR3: CAGRGHNSPLHF. The CDR3 DNA sequence: TGTGCCGGCAGGGGCCATAATTCACCCCTCCACTTT.

The chain links TRBV7-9 to TRBJ2-5; D gene unclear. The CDR3 contains 13 residues. CDR1 and CDR2 (germline): SEHNR, FQNEAQ (reference sequence). V was shortened by 1 base and J by 7 bases, with 10 bases between the two germline ends. This chain's CDR3 is CASSLDRERTQYF. DNA for the CDR3: TGTGCCAGCAGCTTAGACCGCGAAAGGACCCAGTACTTC.

This clone has at least ten counts. The rearrangement links TRBV7-9 to TRBJ1-1; 8 bases agree with TRBD1. Germline CDR1 and CDR2: SEHNR and FQNEAQ (reference sequence). V was pared by 1 base and J by 0 bases, with 7 bases of the junction left unmatched. The CDR3 spans 17 residues. Here the CDR3 DNA reads TGTGCCAGCAGCTTAGGAGGGACAGGTCTTATGAACACTGAAGCTTTCTTT. This encodes CASSLGGTGLMNTEAFF. The whole variable domain, filled in from reference TRBV7-9 and TRBJ1-1, reads DTGVSQNPRHKITKRGQNVTFRCDPISEHNRLYWYRQTLGQGPEFLTYFQNEAQLEKSRLLSDRFSAERPKGSFSTLEIQRTEQGDSAMYLCASSLGGTGLMNTEAFFGQGTRLTVV.

This clone was observed once. The J gene is TRBJ1-1, the V gene TRBV15, with D perhaps TRBD1 (5 bases). The CDR3 totals 15 residues. Germline CDR1 is LNHNV and CDR2 is YYDKDF (reference sequence). V shed 0 bases and J shed 3 bases, with 11 bases lying between them. The CDR3 spells CATSRDRGPDTEAFF. The CDR3 DNA reads TGTGCCACCAGCAGAGATAGGGGTCCGGACACTGAAGCTTTCTTT.

V and J are TRBV18 and TRBJ1-2, with 8 bases fitting TRBD1. CDR3 length: 16 residues. Trimming at V came to 3 bases and at J to 1 base, leaving 7 bases not matched to a gene. CDR1 and CDR2 (germline): KGHSH, LQKENI. The CDR3 loop reads CASSPLDRGFNYGYTF. The DNA of the CDR3 is TGTGCCAGCTCACCGCTCGACAGGGGCTTTAACTATGGCTACACCTTC.

The rearrangement uses TRBV30 and TRBJ2-3; 15 bases are shared with TRBD2. The CDR3 consists of 19 residues. Unmatched junction bases numbered 7, after V lost 0 bases and J lost 0 bases. The germline V gene encodes CDR1 GTSNPN and CDR2 SVGIG (reference sequence). CDR3 coding DNA: TGTGCCTGGAGTGTAACAGGGACTAGCGGGAGGCTGAGCACAGATACGCAGTATTTT. It encodes CAWSVTGTSGRLSTDTQYF.